The clone carrying this T cell receptor (beta chain) was observed at least ten times. The antigen is unknown. V shed 0 bases and J shed 8 bases, with 10 bases lying between them. CDR3 length: 13 residues. Germline V gene data show CDR1 as LGHDT and CDR2 as YNNKEL (reference sequence). The sample originates from a study of identical twins. Study outcomes and limitations: Beta out-of-frame sequences showed weaker excess sharing between twins.

Each cDNA held unique molecular identifiers, and template switching gave it a universal primer site. TCRdb recomputed calls from the 5' RACE reads with MiXCR, one row per CDR3 protein. The table includes about 660,000 distinct CDR3 sequences, 8.6% detected once. These data are also associated with another study on yellow fever vaccine responses in identical twins.

The sequencing sample was made of PBMCs. The source of this sequence is a young woman in good health. The chain joins TRBV3-1 to TRBJ1-1; TRBD1 might be the D (6 bases). The CDR3 DNA reads as TGTGCCAGCAGCCAAGATCCAGACAGGGAAGCTTTCTTT. Protein sequence: CASSQDPDREAFF.